These 18 T cell receptor beta chains originate from one sample sequenced in a study of CD8+CD57+ T cells in acquired aplastic anemia. Profiling that covered TCR beta VDJ and CDR3 relied on genomic DNA as its template. TCRdb processed the reads anew with MiXCR; each CDR3 protein has one entry. This sample has 250,000 to 350,000 distinct CDR3 sequences, with roughly 53% found just once. Individuals selected for sequencing had exhibited CD8+CD57+ cell expansion on flow cytometry. Material for sequencing was sorted CD4+, CD8+, or CD8+CD57+ T cells (not recorded which) from PBMCs. The receptor source for this set is a human donor with aplastic anemia.

The chain uses TRBV6-6 and TRBJ2-4, with 9 nucleotides matching TRBD2. The J call is in doubt because the DNA end fits TRBJ2-7 better. CDR3 length: 15 residues. Germline V gives CDR1 MNHNY, CDR2 SVGAGI (reference sequence). For the CDR3, the DNA is TGTGCCAGCAGGCCCTCGGCGGGGGGGACCTACGAGCAGTACTTC. Encoded protein: CASRPSAGGTYEQYF.

The chain employs TRBV7-3 and TRBJ2-1, with 8 bases aligning to TRBD2. The CDR3 totals 14 residues. CDR1 and CDR2 from the germline V gene are SGHTA and FQGTGA. Trimming took 4 bases from V and 12 from J; bases not matched to a gene: 11. The CDR3 region has the DNA TGTGCCAGCAGCTCGCCGGGACTAGGTAACGGGCAGTTCTTC. This translates into CASSSPGLGNGQFF.

The gene calls are TRBV5-1 and TRBJ2-1, with D uncertain. This CDR3 comprises 14 residues. Deletions cut 6 bases from V and 3 bases from J, with 13 bases between. Germline-derived CDR1 and CDR2 are SGHRS and YFSETQ. The CDR3 sequence is CASTLFGFYNEQFF. The DNA for the CDR3 is TGCGCCAGCACCCTGTTCGGCTTCTACAATGAGCAGTTCTTC.

A single count supports this clonotype. The chain employs TRBV9 and TRBJ1-2, with D unclear. The germline V gene has CDR1 SGDLS and CDR2 YYNGEE. V shed 5 bases and J shed 5 bases, with 16 bases lying between them. The CDR3 is 14 amino acids. The CDR3 reads CASSFLEPGYGYTF. CDR3 DNA sequence: TGTGCCAGCAGTTTCCTTGAGCCAGGATATGGCTACACCTTC. The full variable domain, in which reference TRBV9 and TRBJ1-2 provide the parts outside the CDR3, is DSGVTQTPKHLITATGQRVTLRCSPRSGDLSVYWYQQSLDQGLQFLIQYYNGEERAKGNILERFSAQQFPDLHSELNLSSLELGDSALYFCASSFLEPGYGYTFGSGTRLTVV.

This chain joins TRBV7-9 and TRBJ2-5; D may be TRBD1 (6 bases). This CDR3 has 18 amino acids. Germline lookup yields CDR1 SEHNR and CDR2 FQNEAQ (reference sequence). Trimming took off 3 bases at V and 1 base at J, with 21 bases between the two ends. CDR3: CASSFKGVGRDPQETQYF. CDR3 nucleotide sequence: TGTGCCAGCAGCTTTAAGGGGGTTGGCAGGGACCCCCAAGAGACCCAGTACTTC.

The chain uses TRBV12-3 or TRBV12-4 and TRBJ1-2; D ambiguous. With 3 bases removed from V and 7 bases from J, the gap between germline ends came to 12 bases. CDR3 length equals 13 residues. CDR3 nucleotides: TGTGCCAGCAGTTTCGCAGTTCGCCGTGGCTACACCTTC. Protein: CASSFAVRRGYTF.

This clonotype was seen only a few times. The chain employs TRBV9 and TRBJ2-7; D is unclear. V was clipped by 0 bases and J by 5 bases, with 9 bases between them. The CDR3 runs 13 residues. In germline, CDR1 is SGDLS, CDR2 YYNGEE. CDR3 in amino acids: CASSVGQSDEQYF. In DNA form, the CDR3 reads TGTGCCAGCAGCGTAGGCCAGTCAGACGAGCAGTACTTC.

This clonotype was seen at least ten times. This chain links TRBV12-3 or TRBV12-4 with TRBJ1-1; 9 positions agree with TRBD1. CDR3 length: 13 amino acids. With 8 bases clipped from V and 4 bases from J, the junction kept 5 bases outside the gene matches. The CDR3 is CASGMDRGTEAFF. DNA of the CDR3: TGTGCCAGCGGAATGGACAGGGGCACTGAAGCTTTCTTT.

The chain has TRBV6-1 and TRBJ2-7; TRBD1 is a possible D gene (6 bases). The germline gives CDR1 MNHNS, CDR2 SASEGT. The CDR3 is 16 residues long. V lost 0 bases, J lost 1 base, and 13 bases lay in between. The chain's CDR3 is CASSEAPGTLSYEQYF. DNA of the CDR3: TGTGCCAGCAGTGAAGCCCCCGGGACACTATCCTACGAGCAGTACTTC.

This clonotype was detected many times. The J gene is TRBJ2-7, the V gene TRBV12-3 or TRBV12-4; TRBD2 matches at 12 bases. CDR3 size: 22 residues. Germline trimming cut 5 bases from V and 0 bases from J; bases unmatched to any gene: 23. CDR3 sequence reads: CASSLIPGRITSGGFSSYEQYF. The CDR3 DNA follows: TGTGCCAGCAGTCTCATCCCGGGACGGATCACTAGCGGGGGGTTTAGCTCCTACGAGCAGTACTTC.

J is TRBJ1-1 and V is TRBV19, with 7 bases that match TRBD1. The CDR3 covers 15 residues. Germline V lookup: CDR1 LNHDA, CDR2 SQIVND (reference sequence). The ends lost 4 bases at V and 4 bases at J; junction bases unmatched: 9. The CDR3 bases are TGTGCCAGTAGTAGGGGGGCAGGGGGGGGCACTGAAGCTTTCTTT. Its translation is CASSRGAGGGTEAFF.

This chain links TRBV2 with TRBJ2-6; TRBD2 matches at 7 bases. Germline V gene data show CDR1 as SNHLY and CDR2 as FYNNEI. The length of the CDR3 is 15 residues. With 6 bases clipped from V and 2 bases from J, the junction kept 4 bases outside the gene matches. The CDR3 DNA reads as TGTGCCAGCAGCCCGGGGGGAACTGGGGCCAACGTCCTGACTTTC. Protein: CASSPGGTGANVLTF.

This clonotype was recorded many times. The chain uses TRBV12-3 or TRBV12-4 and TRBJ2-1; no clear D. The CDR3 is 12 residues long. Trimming stripped 3 bases from V and 6 bases from J, with 6 bases between. This chain's CDR3 is CASSFGGNEQFF. CDR3 nucleotides: TGTGCCAGCAGTTTCGGCGGCAATGAGCAGTTCTTC.

This clonotype was observed a single time. A read error may account for a junction end that differs from germline. The chain joins TRBV7-9 to TRBJ2-7; TRBD1 might be the D (6 bases). Germline V gives CDR1 SEHNR, CDR2 FQNEAQ (reference sequence). The CDR3 has 14 residues. The DNA of the CDR3 is TGTGCCAGCAGCGTCCAGGACAGCTCCTACGAGCGGTACTTC. As protein: CASSVQDSSYERYF.

The CDR3 DNA is TGTGCCAGCGGACGGTCGGGGAACACTGAAGCTTTCTTT. Translating it yields CASGRSGNTEAFF. The J gene is TRBJ1-1, the V gene TRBV12-3 or TRBV12-4; no reliable D call. V dropped 8 bases and J dropped 1 base, with 11 bases sitting between them. CDR3 length: 13 amino acids.

The chain uses TRBV11-3 and TRBJ2-3, with 11 bases lining up with TRBD1. The CDR3 has 16 amino acids. Trimming cost V 6 bases and J 4 bases; bases outside gene matches: 9. The germline CDR1 and CDR2 sequences are SGHNT and YENEEA. In DNA form, the CDR3 reads TGTGCCAGCAGACCCACGCCGGGACAGGGGGCAGATACGCAGTATTTT. Amino acid sequence: CASRPTPGQGADTQYF.

This clonotype was seen ten or more times. The chain is built from TRBV10-3 and TRBJ2-1; 11 nucleotides line up with TRBD2. The CDR3 consists of 12 residues. Per germline, CDR1 ENHRY and CDR2 SYGVKD. V shed 6 bases and J 8 bases; nucleotides not matched to a gene: 0. The CDR3 bases are TGTGCCATCAGGACTAGCGGGGATGAGCAGTTCTTC. Its translation: CAIRTSGDEQFF.

The V gene is TRBV19, the J gene TRBJ2-1, with D perhaps matching TRBD2 (6 bases). V was shortened by 7 bases and J by 0 bases, with 10 bases between the two germline ends. Germline CDR1 LNHDA, CDR2 SQIVND (reference sequence). This CDR3 contains 14 residues. The CDR3 loop is CASNVGSSYNEQFF. In DNA, the CDR3 is TGTGCCAGTAATGTCGGGAGCTCCTACAATGAGCAGTTCTTC.